Following are 32 T cell receptor beta chains from one sample sequenced in a study of brain T cells in children with intractable seizures. As for time point: blood from clinic visit 5 months post-surgery; TSC patient then seizure free. Clones were read by immunoSEQ multiplex PCR, and TCRdb kept only the in-frame ones, dropping some. Found here are hundreds of thousands of clones, over 90% of them singletons; the top ten hold 4.5% to 7%. Here the sequenced sample was peripheral blood, taken less than 6 months after surgery. All receptors come from a boy younger than two with tuberous sclerosis and intractable seizures.

This chain uses TRBV27 with TRBJ2-5; D is perhaps TRBD1 (6 bases). V lost 5 bases, J lost 9 bases, and 19 bases lay in between. Germline values: CDR1 MNHEY, CDR2 SMNVEV (reference sequence). CDR3 length: 14 amino acids. The CDR3 spells CASSRYRDLTSQYF. CDR3 DNA: TGTGCCAGCAGTAGATACAGGGACCTTACGTCCCAGTACTTC.

A note on this clone: Other DNA sequences in the sample encode the same CDR3. The chain has TRBV14 and TRBJ2-7; D is possibly TRBD1 (5 bases). Trimming cost V 3 bases and J 3 bases, with 6 bases left between them. In germline, CDR1 is SGHDN, CDR2 FVKESK. The length of the CDR3 is 12 residues. In DNA form, the CDR3 reads TGTGCCAGCAGCCAGGGGCACTACGAGCAGTACTTC. It encodes CASSQGHYEQYF.

V usage is TRBV27 and J usage is TRBJ2-3; D is unresolved. Germline V gene lookup returns CDR1 MNHEY and CDR2 SMNVEV (reference sequence). Trimming pared 5 bases from V and 0 bases from J, leaving 12 bases between. The length of the CDR3 is 15 residues. CDR3 in amino acids: CASSGVGGSTDTQYF. CDR3 DNA sequence: TGTGCCAGCAGTGGTGTAGGCGGCAGCACAGATACGCAGTATTTT.

The chain uses TRBV11-2 and TRBJ1-1; no firm D call. There are 14 residues in the CDR3. V was trimmed by 1 base and J by 1 base, leaving 7 bases between them. Germline V gene data show CDR1 as SGHAT and CDR2 as FQNNGV. CDR3 DNA sequence: TGTGCCAGCAGCTTAGTGAGGCAGAACACTGAAGCTTTCTTT. It specifies CASSLVRQNTEAFF. Combining the CDR3 with reference TRBV11-2 and TRBJ1-1 gives the whole variable domain EAGVAQSPRYKIIEKRQSVAFWCNPISGHATLYWYQQILGQGPKLLIQFQNNGVVDDSQLPKDRFSAERLKGVDSTLKIQPAKLEDSAVYLCASSLVRQNTEAFFGQGTRLTVV.

This sequence joins TRBV6-5 and TRBJ1-2; 7 bases match TRBD1. CDR1 and CDR2 from the germline V gene are MNHEY and SVGAGI. This CDR3 is built from 13 residues. V lost 6 bases to trimming and J lost 7 bases; unmatched junction nucleotides: 8. DNA for the CDR3: TGTGCCAGCAGAACTACAGGGGTACGTGGCTACACCTTC. Translated: CASRTTGVRGYTF.

V and J are TRBV7-3 and TRBJ2-3; no firm D call. This CDR3 region has 14 residues. Germline V gene data show CDR1 as SGHTA and CDR2 as FQGTGA. Trimming stripped 1 base from V and 4 bases from J, with 9 bases between. This CDR3 is CASSLSPSSDTQYF. DNA of the CDR3: TGTGCCAGCAGCTTAAGCCCTAGTTCAGATACGCAGTATTTT.

In its sample, this clone was seen once. The sample contains more than one DNA sequence encoding this CDR3. This chain connects TRBV11-3 to TRBJ2-1; D remains unclear. The CDR3 has 13 amino acids. V was clipped by 3 bases and J by 4 bases, with 7 bases between them. Germline assignment: CDR1 SGHNT and CDR2 YENEEA. The CDR3 DNA sequence: TGTGCCAGCAGCTTGGCAGCTTACAATGAGCAGTTCTTC. Translation gives CASSLAAYNEQFF.

The rearrangement joins TRBV7-2 to TRBJ2-7; D gene unclear. Between the trimmed V and J ends, which lost 1 base and 2 bases, there was a span of 9 bases. The CDR3 totals 14 residues. From germline, CDR1 is SGHTA and CDR2 FQGNSA. The CDR3 DNA is TGTGCCAGCAGCTTAGGACTTCCCCCCTACGAGCAGTACTTC. Its translation is CASSLGLPPYEQYF.

As concerns this clone: This specimen includes other DNA sequences encoding the same CDR3. The V call is TRBV5-1, the J call TRBJ2-3; TRBD1 matches 7 bases. From germline, CDR1 is SGHRS and CDR2 YFSETQ. V shed 4 bases, J shed 0 bases, and the junction held 2 bases outside the gene matches. This CDR3 has 14 residues. CDR3 bases: TGCGCCAGCAGCCCGGGACAGAGCACAGATACGCAGTATTTT. Translated, it gives CASSPGQSTDTQYF.

The chain is built from TRBV7-4 and TRBJ1-3, with 8 bases matching TRBD1. This CDR3 is built from 17 residues. V lost 5 bases to trimming and J lost 4 bases; unmatched junction nucleotides: 13. CDR1 SGHVT and CDR2 SQSDAQ come from the germline V gene. The CDR3 spells CASSRPWMTGEGNTIYF. The CDR3 region has the DNA TGTGCCAGCAGCCGGCCCTGGATGACAGGGGAAGGAAACACCATATATTTT.

The rearrangement joins TRBV6-5 to TRBJ1-1; 9 bases agree with TRBD1. The CDR3 extends over 14 amino acids. Germline CDR1 reads MNHEY; CDR2 reads SVGAGI. The ends lost 7 bases at V and 1 base at J; junction bases unmatched: 4. The CDR3 loop reads CASNRDRENTEAFF. The DNA for the CDR3 is TGTGCCAGCAACCGGGACAGGGAGAACACTGAAGCTTTCTTT.

The chain uses TRBV9 and TRBJ1-3; D unresolved. V gave up 0 bases and J gave up 0 bases, with 10 bases separating them. Germline V gives CDR1 SGDLS, CDR2 YYNGEE. The CDR3 is 16 residues long. As DNA, the CDR3 is TGTGCCAGCAGCGTAGAAGGGCTGAACTCTGGAAACACCATATATTTT. Protein: CASSVEGLNSGNTIYF.

The rearrangement links TRBV7-9 to TRBJ1-4; D uncertain. With 5 bases removed from V and 4 bases from J, the gap between germline ends came to 14 bases. The CDR3 is 15 amino acids. Germline loops: CDR1 SEHNR, CDR2 FQNEAQ (reference sequence). Here the CDR3 DNA reads TGTGCCAGCAGCCTGAATTCCGCCCGTAATGAAAAACTGTTTTTT. The encoded protein is CASSLNSARNEKLFF.

The chain links TRBV28 to TRBJ2-3; D gene ambiguous. This CDR3 has 12 amino acids. The V gene lost 4 bases and the J gene lost 5 bases, with 7 bases spanning the gap. Per the germline V gene, CDR1 is MDHEN and CDR2 is SYDVKM. The CDR3 loop is CASSSPVDTQYF. CDR3 sequence (DNA): TGTGCCAGCAGTTCGCCGGTAGATACGCAGTATTTT.

CDR3 amino acids: CASSEAWEDYGYTF. The CDR3 DNA reads as TGTGCCAGCAGTGAAGCGTGGGAGGACTATGGCTACACCTTC. This chain uses TRBV6-1 with TRBJ1-2; D not certain. Trimming left V 0 bases short and J 3 bases short, with 8 bases between. The germline V gene has CDR1 MNHNS and CDR2 SASEGT. The CDR3 consists of 14 residues.

The gene calls are TRBV28 and TRBJ1-6, with D unclear. Germline V gene data show CDR1 as MDHEN and CDR2 as SYDVKM. V lost 5 bases, J lost 7 bases, and 3 bases lay in between. The CDR3 runs 11 residues. CDR3 DNA sequence: TGTGCCAGCAGTCCGAATTCACCCCTCCACTTT. It yields the protein CASSPNSPLHF. The entire variable domain, with the rest obtained from reference TRBV28 and TRBJ1-6, is as follows: DVKVTQSSRYLVKRTGEKVFLECVQDMDHENMFWYRQDPGLGLRLIYFSYDVKMKEKGDIPEGYSVSREKKERFSLILESASTNQTSMYLCASSPNSPLHFGNGTRLTVT.

The genes are TRBV24-1 and TRBJ1-2; D call uncertain. V was shortened by 9 bases and J by 2 bases, with 6 bases between the two germline ends. The CDR3 loop spans 11 amino acids. Looked up from germline, CDR1 is KGHDR and CDR2 is SFDVKD. CDR3 sequence (DNA): TGTGCCACCGCGGACAACTATGGCTACACCTTC. The encoded protein is CATADNYGYTF.

The chain combines TRBV5-4 with TRBJ1-6, with 9 bases matching TRBD1. With 4 bases clipped from V and 6 bases from J, the junction kept 5 bases outside the gene matches. There are 15 residues in the CDR3. The germline gives CDR1 SGHNT, CDR2 YYREEE (reference sequence). The CDR3 bases are TGTGCCAGCAGCCGAGCGACAGGGGGTAATTCACCCCTCCACTTT. It is translated as CASSRATGGNSPLHF.

V is TRBV6-5 and J is TRBJ1-1; D might be TRBD1 (5 bases). V lost 1 base, J lost 3 bases, and 15 bases lay in between. This CDR3 is built from 16 residues. CDR1 is MNHEY and CDR2 is SVGAGI in the germline V gene. In DNA, the CDR3 is TGTGCCAGCAGTTACTTAGGGCGGGGGACGGACACTGAAGCTTTCTTT. It encodes CASSYLGRGTDTEAFF.

The genes are TRBV28 and TRBJ1-1; 7 bases map to TRBD1. This CDR3 is 15 amino acids long. The germline CDR1 and CDR2 sequences are MDHEN and SYDVKM. Losses at the gene ends were 6 bases for V and 0 bases for J; bases not matched to a gene: 7. The CDR3 region has the DNA TGTGCCAGCAGCCTGACAGGGCCTATGAACACTGAAGCTTTCTTT. Its translation: CASSLTGPMNTEAFF. The full variable domain, rest sourced from reference TRBV28 and TRBJ1-1, is DVKVTQSSRYLVKRTGEKVFLECVQDMDHENMFWYRQDPGLGLRLIYFSYDVKMKEKGDIPEGYSVSREKKERFSLILESASTNQTSMYLCASSLTGPMNTEAFFGQGTRLTVV.

This CDR3 is CASSRGDRSSYNEQFF. CDR3 DNA: TGTGCCAGCAGTCGGGGGGACCGGAGCTCCTACAATGAGCAGTTCTTC. This sequence joins TRBV28 and TRBJ2-1; 7 bases agree with TRBD2. Trimming removed 5 bases from V and 0 bases from J; junction bases left unmatched: 7. The CDR3 has 16 residues. Per the germline V gene, CDR1 is MDHEN and CDR2 is SYDVKM.

This chain links TRBV28 with TRBJ1-2, with D possibly matching TRBD1 (5 bases). V lost 7 bases and J 6 bases, leaving 18 bases between the germline ends. The V gene's germline CDR1 is MDHEN and CDR2 SYDVKM. CDR3 length: 14 residues. The CDR3 reads CASTAGPIGDGYTF. CDR3 sequence (DNA): TGTGCCAGCACCGCCGGTCCGATAGGGGATGGCTACACCTTC.

This clone was seen just once. The CDR3 is CASSPNYLNTEAFF. The DNA of the CDR3 is TGTGCCAGCAGCCCAAACTATCTGAACACTGAAGCTTTCTTT. The V call is TRBV13, the J call TRBJ1-1; D gene unclear. V was trimmed by 5 bases and J by 0 bases, leaving 10 bases between them. The CDR3 consists of 14 residues. Germline V gene sequence: CDR1 PRHDT, CDR2 FYEKMQ (reference sequence).

This chain links TRBV3-1 (or the pseudogene TRBV3-2) with TRBJ2-7, with D possibly matching TRBD2 (6 bases). The CDR3 loop spans 16 amino acids. V was shortened by 0 bases and J by 2 bases, with 14 bases between the two germline ends. Germline V CDR1 and CDR2: LGHDT, YNNKEL (reference sequence). The CDR3 bases are TGTGCCAGCAGCCAAGAGGGTGGTACGGGGGCCTACGAGCAGTACTTC. Translation gives CASSQEGGTGAYEQYF.

The rearrangement joins TRBV5-6 to TRBJ1-2; D gene unclear. With 0 bases removed from V and 2 bases from J, the gap between germline ends came to 14 bases. Germline CDR1 SGHDT, CDR2 YYEEEE. The CDR3 loop spans 16 amino acids. As DNA, the CDR3 is TGTGCCAGCAGCTTGGCCAACCCGAATAAAAACTATGGCTACACCTTC. Translation gives CASSLANPNKNYGYTF.

The chain links TRBV5-4 to TRBJ1-1; D gene uncertain. From germline, CDR1 is SGHNT and CDR2 YYREEE (reference sequence). This CDR3 spans 16 amino acids. V was pared by 0 bases and J by 3 bases, with 15 bases between. The CDR3 protein is CASSLGEFDLYTEAFF. CDR3 bases: TGTGCCAGCAGCTTGGGGGAATTTGATTTATACACTGAAGCTTTCTTT. The entire variable domain, with the rest obtained from reference TRBV5-4 and TRBJ1-1, is as follows: ETGVTQSPTHLIKTRGQQVTLRCSSQSGHNTVSWYQQALGQGPQFIFQYYREEENGRGNFPPRFSGLQFPNYSSELNVNALELDDSALYLCASSLGEFDLYTEAFFGQGTRLTVV.

The rearrangement links TRBV30 to TRBJ2-1; D may be TRBD2 (5 bases). V was cut by 4 bases and J by 2 bases, with 9 bases left in between. The CDR3 covers 13 residues. Germline CDR1 is GTSNPN and CDR2 is SVGIG (reference sequence). The DNA for the CDR3 is TGTGCCTGGAACGGGATCCCCTACAATGAGCAGTTCTTC. Its protein is CAWNGIPYNEQFF.

The J gene is TRBJ2-1, the V gene TRBV11-2; 9 bases match TRBD2. The germline gives CDR1 SGHAT, CDR2 FQNNGV. This CDR3 contains 18 residues. Losses at the gene ends were 1 base for V and 8 bases for J; bases not matched to a gene: 15. The CDR3 DNA is TGTGCCAGCAGCTTAGTTAGTATCGGGCTAGCGGGAATCGATGAGCAGTTCTTC. Its protein is CASSLVSIGLAGIDEQFF.

The chain combines TRBV6-5 with TRBJ1-4; possibly TRBD1 for D (6 bases). Trimming removed 4 bases at V and 7 bases at J, with 13 bases between. CDR3 size: 14 residues. The germline V gene has CDR1 MNHEY and CDR2 SVGAGI. This CDR3 reads CASSWGGAGEKLFF. The CDR3 nucleotides are TGTGCCAGCAGTTGGGGGGGGGCGGGTGAAAAACTGTTTTTT.

The V gene is TRBV3-1 (or the pseudogene TRBV3-2), the J gene TRBJ2-2; 7 bases map to TRBD2. Germline assignment: CDR1 LGHDT and CDR2 YNNKEL (reference sequence). The CDR3 covers 17 residues. Trimming removed 4 bases from V and 5 bases from J; junction bases left unmatched: 13. This CDR3 is CASSPEITSAYTGELFF. The CDR3 nucleotides read TGTGCCAGCAGCCCGGAAATAACTAGCGCATATACCGGGGAGCTGTTTTTT.

V gene TRBV5-1 combines with J gene TRBJ1-2; perhaps TRBD1 as D (5 bases). The V and J ends lost 4 bases and 7 bases respectively, with 8 bases between them. Per germline, CDR1 SGHRS and CDR2 YFSETQ. This CDR3 is 11 amino acids long. CDR3 protein: CASSQGGGYTF. CDR3 DNA: TGCGCCAGCAGCCAGGGAGGTGGCTACACCTTC.

This chain uses TRBV30 with TRBJ2-5; perhaps TRBD2 as D (7 bases). The CDR3 spans 12 residues. Germline V lookup: CDR1 GTSNPN, CDR2 SVGIG (reference sequence). The ends were cut back, 8 bases at V and 5 bases at J, with 15 bases in the middle. The CDR3, as DNA: TGTGCCAGCACAGGGAGGGGGGAGACCCAGTACTTC. This gives the protein CASTGRGETQYF.